These 14 T cell receptor beta chains originate from one sample sequenced in a study of shared T cell receptors in the human thymus. Assay used: immunoSEQ multiplex PCR; TCRdb lists only in-frame clones, some missing. The repertoire holds roughly 700,000 clones, 70% to 90% seen once, with over 0.008% in the top ten. The same data also contributed to another study, on human thymus T cells.

Sample: thymocytes. The origin of the receptors is a boy under three years old with a congenital heart defect.

V usage is TRBV7-3 and J usage is TRBJ2-7; 10 nucleotides agree with TRBD2. CDR3 length: 16 amino acids. CDR1 is SGHTA and CDR2 is FQGTGA in the germline V gene. With 5 bases clipped from V and 2 bases from J, the junction kept 9 bases outside the gene matches. CDR3 bases: TGTGCCAGCAGCCACCCCCTAGCGGGAGATCCCTACGAGCAGTACTTC. This encodes CASSHPLAGDPYEQYF.

V and J are TRBV7-8 and TRBJ2-2, with D maybe TRBD1 (6 bases). Germline V CDR1 and CDR2: SGHVS, FQNEAQ. The CDR3 covers 15 residues. V lost 1 base to trimming and J lost 1 base, with 7 bases between them. CDR3 sequence reads: CASSLGRGNTGELFF. The CDR3 nucleotides are TGTGCCAGCAGCTTAGGCAGGGGGAACACCGGGGAGCTGTTTTTT.

The chain links TRBV15 to TRBJ2-7; D uncertain. The germline V gene encodes CDR1 LNHNV and CDR2 YYDKDF (reference sequence). The CDR3 is 13 residues long. Deletions cut 0 bases from V and 2 bases from J, with 5 bases between. The CDR3 coding sequence is TGTGCCACCAGCAGAGACTTTCCCTACGAGCAGTACTTC. This sequence encodes CATSRDFPYEQYF.

The chain links TRBV6-5 to TRBJ1-5; no reliable D call. This CDR3 contains 13 residues. CDR1 and CDR2 (germline): MNHEY, SVGAGI. V lost 2 bases, J lost 7 bases, and 9 bases lay in between. The CDR3 DNA reads as TGTGCCAGCAGTTACACTGGAGGCCAGCCCCAGCATTTT. It translates to CASSYTGGQPQHF.

This sequence joins TRBV7-2 and TRBJ2-1; the match to TRBD2 covers 11 bases. Per the germline V gene, CDR1 is SGHTA and CDR2 is FQGNSA. The J segment lost 3 bases and the V segment lost 5 bases, leaving 3 bases of the junction unmatched. This CDR3 spans 15 amino acids. The CDR3 loop is CASSAGTSGYNEQFF. The CDR3 DNA reads as TGTGCCAGCAGCGCGGGGACTAGCGGCTACAATGAGCAGTTCTTC. The full variable domain, completed using reference TRBV7-2 and TRBJ2-1, is GAGVSQSPSNKVTEKGKDVELRCDPISGHTALYWYRQSLGQGLEFLIYFQGNSAPDKSGLPSDRFSAERTGGSVSTLTIQRTQQEDSAVYLCASSAGTSGYNEQFFGPGTRLTVL.

The chain uses TRBV6-1 and TRBJ1-5; D is possibly TRBD1 (5 bases). In germline, CDR1 is MNHNS, CDR2 SASEGT. The CDR3 loop spans 18 amino acids. V lost 6 bases and J 2 bases, leaving 23 bases between the germline ends. The CDR3 bases are TGTGCCAGCAGGGAATGGGGGGTCGAGGATATGGGCAATCAGCCCCAGCATTTT. Translated: CASREWGVEDMGNQPQHF.

The chain is built from TRBV6-1 and TRBJ2-3, with 9 bases fitting TRBD1. The trim removed 1 base at V and 6 bases at J, leaving 8 bases unmatched. The V gene's germline CDR1 is MNHNS and CDR2 SASEGT. The CDR3 is 16 residues long. In DNA form, the CDR3 reads TGTGCCAGCAGTGAAGGAGGACAGGGGAAGGGGGATACGCAGTATTTT. It codes for CASSEGGQGKGDTQYF.

V gene TRBV11-3 combines with J gene TRBJ2-4; 9 nucleotides align to TRBD1. CDR1 SGHNT and CDR2 YENEEA come from the germline V gene. Losses at the gene ends were 5 bases for V and 0 bases for J; bases not matched to a gene: 5. The CDR3 runs to 16 residues. The CDR3 coding sequence is TGTGCCAGCAGCCCAGGACAGGGGCTAGCCAAAAACATTCAGTACTTC. Amino acids: CASSPGQGLAKNIQYF.

The chain uses TRBV29-1 and TRBJ2-1; 12 bases line up with TRBD2. The junction had 11 bases not matched to a gene; V was cut back by 3 bases and J by 5 bases. There are 17 residues in the CDR3. Germline-derived CDR1 and CDR2 are SQVTM and ANQGSEA. CDR3 sequence: CSVDNTTSGSDDNEQFF. The CDR3 coding sequence is TGCAGCGTTGATAATACGACTAGCGGGAGTGACGACAATGAGCAGTTCTTC.

In its sample, this clone was seen once. V gene TRBV27 combines with J gene TRBJ2-1; 7 nucleotides align to TRBD1. Germline V gene lookup returns CDR1 MNHEY and CDR2 SMNVEV (reference sequence). V lost 7 bases and J lost 7; bases outside the gene matches: 1. The CDR3 covers 11 residues. The CDR3 coding sequence is TGTGCCAGCAACAGGGGAAATGAGCAGTTCTTC. Translating gives CASNRGNEQFF.

This chain joins TRBV29-1 and TRBJ1-1; D ambiguous. V dropped 2 bases and J dropped 1 base, with 8 bases sitting between them. Germline-derived CDR1 and CDR2 are SQVTM and ANQGSEA. The CDR3 is 13 residues long. CDR3 bases: TGCAGCGTTGAAAAAGCGGGGAACACTGAAGCTTTCTTT. Its protein product is CSVEKAGNTEAFF.

This clone was counted between two and nine times. J is TRBJ2-5 and V is TRBV7-8, with TRBD2 matching 8 bases. The CDR3 has 18 residues. Germline CDR1 reads SGHVS; CDR2 reads FQNEAQ. Trimming cost V 5 bases and J 5 bases; bases outside gene matches: 19. The CDR3 here is CASSLRRREGSILETQYF. DNA for the CDR3: TGTGCCAGCAGCCTCAGGAGACGGGAGGGCTCCATCCTGGAGACCCAGTACTTC.

The rearrangement links TRBV7-9 to TRBJ2-1; 8 bases line up with TRBD1. Germline V gene sequence: CDR1 SEHNR, CDR2 FQNEAQ (reference sequence). J lost 2 bases, V lost 1 base, and 10 bases had no gene match. The CDR3 loop spans 18 amino acids. CDR3 amino acids: CASSLGSSKQGAYNEQFF. The DNA for the CDR3 is TGTGCCAGCAGCTTAGGGTCTAGCAAACAGGGGGCCTACAATGAGCAGTTCTTC.

This rearrangement joins TRBV4-3 to TRBJ2-4, with 12 nucleotides matching TRBD2. Trimming at V came to 3 bases and at J to 0 bases, leaving 12 bases not matched to a gene. Germline values: CDR1 LGHNA, CDR2 YSLEER. The CDR3 covers 20 residues. CDR3 DNA sequence: TGCGCCAGCAGCCAGGGGTCGGGACTAGCGGGTTTTCTAGCCAAAAACATTCAGTACTTC. Translating it yields CASSQGSGLAGFLAKNIQYF.